Sequencing of this TCR beta chain was carried out in a study of blood T cell repertoires in COVID-19 (dated by TCRdb to between 2020 and 2021). About the full investigation: Samples covering the acute and convalescent phases of COVID-19 were provided by collaborators in the United States, Italy and Spain. The material from the prospective study consisted of cDNA or gDNA derived from T cells, B-cell-depleted T cells, or PBMCs. Subjects who had been exposed to COVID-19, were actively infected with it, or had recovered from it provided the deeply sampled blood TCRbeta repertoires that made up the dataset. The repertoires were released in a freely available public database meant as a resource for research on the immune response to SARS-CoV-2. Samples came from the ongoing ImmuneRACE study (first 160 participants) plus 1,254 subjects from 6 global collaborators. Sample metadata almost always included a de-identified subject ID, COVID-19 status, age in years and sex. HLA class I and class II types, where available, came from metadata supplied by the sample provider rather than from assay-based typing. The paper's findings and limits, for the study overall: The amount of clinical and demographic metadata varied by source and participant and was provided uncurated.

At the junction V is shortened by 5 bases and J by 1 base, with 11 bases in between. From a lookup of the germline V gene, CDR1 and CDR2 are SNHLY and FYNNEI. Including cysteine and phenylalanine, the CDR3 has 14 amino acids. Only the CDR3 portion is preserved as DNA: 42 bases, with reading frame beginning at the first base. TCRbeta CDR3 regions were amplified from genomic DNA using the immunoSEQ Assay, a bias-controlled multiplex PCR. Regarding the original processing steps: The number of nucleated cells in each sample was estimated from the amplification of reference gene primers within the assay. To quantify the absolute abundance of each unique TCRbeta CDR3 rearrangement, sequence reads were collapsed and filtered. For each sample, productive Simpson clonality was calculated as the square root of Simpson's diversity index over productive rearrangements. This is the immuneACCESS table as TCRdb keeps it, with only in-frame sequences that have V and J called. A part of the clones is gone; compared with another copy, unresolved V genes explain less than half, and the rest is unexplained. The DNA was the basis for D and trimming; V, J and clone size are from that table. The sample table contains hundreds of thousands of clones; only one count was recorded for around 90% of them. More than 2% of the sample is held by the ten biggest clonotypes.

Participants in the prospective study were aged roughly 18 to 100 years, lived in 20 to 25 United States geographic areas, and enrolled through a virtual design. In the prospective study, cohorts were assigned on the basis of participant-reported clinical history obtained from a screening survey and a study questionnaire. In the prospective study, whole blood, serum and a nasopharyngeal or oropharyngeal swab were collected from each participant by mobile phlebotomists. Participants in the prospective study had the option to provide additional blood draws and questionnaires over a roughly 2-month period. Blood samples from the prospective study were shipped frozen or at room temperature prior to DNA extraction. As for this clone: Its antigen is currently not known. No base quality values were provided; no much bigger clone lies one nucleotide off.

The TCR was taken from a woman between 40 and 55 years old with acute COVID-19. The rearrangement joined TRBV2 to TRBJ1-2; TRBD1 is a possible D gene, resting on 5 matching bases. The sequencing sample was made of PBMCs or T cells enriched from blood (not recorded which). In nucleotides, the sequence is TGTGCCAGCAGTACGGGACTGATTAACTATGGCTACACCTTC. Its translation reads: CASSTGLINYGYTF.